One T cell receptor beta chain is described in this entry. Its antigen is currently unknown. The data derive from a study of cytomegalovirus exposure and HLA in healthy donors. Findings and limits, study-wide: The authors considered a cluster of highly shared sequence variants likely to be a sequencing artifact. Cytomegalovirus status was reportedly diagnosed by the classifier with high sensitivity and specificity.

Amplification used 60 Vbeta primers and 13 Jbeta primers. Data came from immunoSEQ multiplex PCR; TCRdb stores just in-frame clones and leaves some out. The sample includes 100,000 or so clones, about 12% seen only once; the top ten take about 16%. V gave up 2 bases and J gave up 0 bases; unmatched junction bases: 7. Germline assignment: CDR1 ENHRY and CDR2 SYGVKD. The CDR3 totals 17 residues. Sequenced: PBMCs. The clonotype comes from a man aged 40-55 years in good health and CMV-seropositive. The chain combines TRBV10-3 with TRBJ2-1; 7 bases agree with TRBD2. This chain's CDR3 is CAISERLAASSYNEQFF. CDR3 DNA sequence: TGTGCCATCAGTGAGAGGCTAGCGGCTAGCTCCTACAATGAGCAGTTCTTC.